The 25 T cell receptor beta chains presented below share a single source sample, sequenced in a study of blood T cell repertoires in COVID-19. The method was immunoSEQ multiplex PCR; TCRdb's version includes in-frame clones alone and lacks a portion of them. The data show more than 200,000 clones, around 83% seen once. Sequencing used peripheral blood. The receptors were gathered from a man in his forties with active or convalescent COVID-19.

The chain joins TRBV19 to TRBJ2-5; no clear D gene. The CDR3 runs 13 residues. From germline, CDR1 is LNHDA and CDR2 SQIVND (reference sequence). V shed 5 bases and J shed 5 bases, with 12 bases lying between them. The CDR3 coding sequence is TGTGCCAGTAGTGTACAGAGTTGGGAGACCCAGTACTTC. It yields the protein CASSVQSWETQYF.

This clone was seen a single time. This chain links TRBV7-8 with TRBJ2-7; 14 bases map to TRBD2. The CDR3 is 16 residues long. With V trimmed by 5 bases and J by 4 bases, 7 bases remained unmatched. Germline CDR1 SGHVS, CDR2 FQNEAQ. The CDR3 sequence is CASSRGTSGSRYEQYF. The CDR3 DNA is TGTGCCAGCAGCCGCGGGACTAGCGGGAGCAGGTACGAGCAGTACTTC.

This chain connects TRBV27 to TRBJ2-1, with 10 bases aligning to TRBD2. The V and J ends lost 6 bases and 6 bases, in that order; junction bases with no gene match: 20. From germline, CDR1 is MNHEY and CDR2 SMNVEV (reference sequence). The CDR3 has 19 amino acids. The CDR3 region is CASSLRPPLAGDGANEQFF. The CDR3 DNA reads TGTGCCAGCAGCTTAAGGCCCCCCCTAGCGGGAGACGGGGCCAATGAGCAGTTCTTC.

The chain carries TRBV4-1 and TRBJ1-6, with 11 nucleotides matching TRBD1. Trimming cost V 3 bases and J 8 bases; bases outside gene matches: 12. This CDR3 contains 18 residues. Germline V lookup: CDR1 MGHRA, CDR2 YSYEKL. CDR3 in amino acids: CASSHYIFGQGAHSPLHF. In DNA, the CDR3 is TGCGCCAGCAGCCATTATATTTTTGGACAGGGGGCTCATTCACCCCTCCACTTT.

This clone was recorded once. The chain employs TRBV6-1 and TRBJ2-3, with D tentatively TRBD1 (6 bases). V lost 1 base and J 0 bases, leaving 8 bases between the germline ends. Germline CDR1 and CDR2: MNHNS and SASEGT. The CDR3 runs 15 residues. The CDR3 DNA sequence: TGTGCCAGCAGTGAAGACAGGGTTAGCACAGATACGCAGTATTTT. Translated, it gives CASSEDRVSTDTQYF.

V and J are TRBV6-2 or TRBV6-3 and TRBJ1-2; 8 bases are a match to TRBD1. Germline CDR1 reads MNHEY; CDR2 reads SVGEGT. Losses at the gene ends were 5 bases for V and 8 bases for J; bases not matched to a gene: 13. The CDR3 has 15 amino acids. The CDR3 DNA sequence: TGTGCCAGCAGTCAGAGGACAGGGTCCTTGGAGGGCTACACCTTC. It encodes CASSQRTGSLEGYTF.

The chain has TRBV24-1 and TRBJ2-7; 7 nucleotides line up with TRBD1. Losses at the gene ends were 7 bases for V and 1 base for J; bases not matched to a gene: 9. Per germline, CDR1 KGHDR and CDR2 SFDVKD. There are 15 residues in the CDR3. The CDR3 loop is CATRGMTGSSYEQYF. The CDR3 DNA follows: TGTGCCACCAGGGGAATGACAGGGAGTTCCTACGAGCAGTACTTC.

The J gene is TRBJ2-1, the V gene TRBV30, with 9 bases identical to TRBD2. This CDR3 region has 16 residues. Germline V gene sequence: CDR1 GTSNPN, CDR2 SVGIG (reference sequence). V gave up 6 bases and J gave up 1 base; unmatched junction bases: 10. CDR3 region: CACSLAGIVSYNEQFF. The CDR3, as DNA: TGTGCCTGTTCACTAGCGGGTATTGTTTCCTACAATGAGCAGTTCTTC.

To note about this clone: The sample has other DNA sequences that encode this CDR3 too. The CDR3 region is CASSYSGQGNGYTF. The CDR3 coding sequence is TGTGCCAGCAGTTACTCGGGACAGGGGAATGGCTACACCTTC. The V call is TRBV6-5, the J call TRBJ1-2, with 10 bases identical to TRBD1. This CDR3 comprises 14 residues. With 0 bases clipped from V and 6 bases from J, the junction kept 1 base outside the gene matches. Per germline, CDR1 MNHEY and CDR2 SVGAGI.

The gene calls are TRBV12-5 and TRBJ1-1; TRBD1 aligns across 7 bases. V shed 5 bases and J 0 bases; nucleotides not matched to a gene: 0. Germline CDR1 LGHNT, CDR2 FRNRAP. CDR3 length: 13 amino acids. The CDR3 DNA reads as TGTGCTAGTGGTGGACAGGTGAACACTGAAGCTTTCTTT. As protein: CASGGQVNTEAFF.

V usage is TRBV30 and J usage is TRBJ2-3; TRBD2 might be the D (6 bases). CDR1 and CDR2 from the germline V gene are GTSNPN and SVGIG (reference sequence). Trimming took 7 bases from V and 7 from J, leaving 21 bases between them. The CDR3 runs 14 residues. CDR3 DNA: TGTGCCTCAATTAGTGAAGATAGCGGAAATACGCAGTATTTT. It translates to CASISEDSGNTQYF.

The chain joins TRBV9 to TRBJ2-3, with D hard to call. The CDR3 is 16 amino acids. Germline V CDR1 and CDR2: SGDLS, YYNGEE. The germline V and J ends were trimmed by 0 bases and 0 bases, with 11 bases remaining between them. The CDR3 sequence is CASSVGGGLSTDTQYF. In DNA, the CDR3 is TGTGCCAGCAGCGTAGGAGGCGGCCTTAGCACAGATACGCAGTATTTT. Full variable domain (remainder filled in from reference TRBV9 and TRBJ2-3): DSGVTQTPKHLITATGQRVTLRCSPRSGDLSVYWYQQSLDQGLQFLIQYYNGEERAKGNILERFSAQQFPDLHSELNLSSLELGDSALYFCASSVGGGLSTDTQYFGPGTRLTVL.

This chain connects TRBV25-1 to TRBJ1-4; perhaps TRBD1 as D (5 bases). Germline lookup yields CDR1 MGHDK and CDR2 SYGVNS. The CDR3 extends over 16 amino acids. The V gene lost 8 bases and the J gene lost 6 bases, with 22 bases spanning the gap. CDR3 sequence reads: CASSEYGGQGHEKLFF. The CDR3 DNA follows: TGTGCCAGCTCTGAATACGGAGGGCAGGGACATGAAAAACTGTTTTTT.

The chain carries TRBV5-1 and TRBJ2-7, with 10 bases identical to TRBD1. Trimming removed 5 bases from V and 5 bases from J; junction bases left unmatched: 4. This CDR3 has 13 amino acids. Germline CDR1 is SGHRS and CDR2 is YFSETQ. The CDR3 nucleotides read TGCGCCAGCAGGGGGACAGGGGACCACGAGCAGTACTTC. It is translated as CASRGTGDHEQYF.

The rearrangement joins TRBV27 to TRBJ1-6, with TRBD1 identical over 7 bases. The CDR3 runs to 16 residues. After removal of 5 bases from V and 9 bases from J, the junction contained 13 bases not matched to a gene. Germline V gene data show CDR1 as MNHEY and CDR2 as SMNVEV (reference sequence). The CDR3 is CASSEQGWLGLSPLHF. Here the CDR3 DNA reads TGTGCCAGCAGTGAACAGGGGTGGTTGGGCCTTTCACCCCTCCACTTT.

The rearrangement uses TRBV6-2 or TRBV6-3 and TRBJ1-1; TRBD1 matches 8 bases. The V and J ends lost 6 bases and 0 bases, in that order; junction bases with no gene match: 12. Germline loops: CDR1 MNHEY, CDR2 SVGEGT. The CDR3 is 17 amino acids. CDR3 in amino acids: CASSLGYGQGMNTEAFF. For the CDR3, the DNA is TGTGCCAGCAGCCTGGGTTATGGACAGGGCATGAACACTGAAGCTTTCTTT.

The rearrangement uses TRBV6-5 and TRBJ1-3, with D possibly matching TRBD1 (5 bases). CDR1 MNHEY and CDR2 SVGAGI come from the germline V gene. The CDR3 contains 14 residues. The V end was cut by 6 bases, the J end by 6 bases, with 15 bases between. The chain's CDR3 is CASSVTVVENTIYF. The CDR3 DNA reads as TGTGCCAGCAGCGTGACAGTCGTCGAAAACACCATATATTTT.

On this clone itself: A read error may produce the germline difference seen at one junction end. The rearrangement uses TRBV15 and TRBJ1-5; tentative D call: TRBD1 (6 bases). Germline loops: CDR1 LNHNV, CDR2 YYDKDF (reference sequence). The CDR3 runs 15 residues. This CDR3 reads CATTSGGGSNQSQHF. Here the CDR3 DNA reads TGTGCCACCACTTCGGGAGGGGGGAGCAATCAGTCCCAGCATTTT.

This clone was recorded only once. The chain is built from TRBV4-1 and TRBJ2-3; D not certain. V lost 0 bases and J 4 bases, leaving 14 bases between the germline ends. Germline V gives CDR1 MGHRA, CDR2 YSYEKL. This CDR3 contains 16 residues. The CDR3 spells CASSQDGPRVADTQYF. Written as DNA, the CDR3 is TGCGCCAGCAGCCAAGATGGGCCACGCGTGGCAGATACGCAGTATTTT.

The chain has TRBV2 and TRBJ1-5; D is unclear. The CDR3 sequence is 15 residues long. CDR1 and CDR2 (germline): SNHLY, FYNNEI. V lost 6 bases and J 0 bases, leaving 12 bases between the germline ends. Written as DNA, the CDR3 is TGTGCCAGCAGCCGAGTAGACAATAGCAATCAGCCCCAGCATTTT. Residues: CASSRVDNSNQPQHF.

The chain combines TRBV25-1 with TRBJ1-4; 7 bases align to TRBD1. The CDR3 is made up of 15 amino acids. V shed 2 bases, J shed 8 bases, and the junction held 8 bases outside the gene matches. Germline-derived CDR1 and CDR2 are MGHDK and SYGVNS. CDR3 protein: CASSEGGTVYEKLFF. DNA of the CDR3: TGTGCCAGCAGTGAAGGCGGGACAGTATACGAAAAACTGTTTTTT. Full variable domain (missing parts from reference TRBV25-1 and TRBJ1-4): EADIYQTPRYLVIGTGKKITLECSQTMGHDKMYWYQQDPGMELHLIHYSYGVNSTEKGDLSSESTVSRIRTEHFPLTLESARPSHTSQYLCASSEGGTVYEKLFFGSGTQLSVL.

This clone has more than one count but fewer than ten. The chain carries TRBV30 and TRBJ1-2, with TRBD1 matching over 8 bases. The length of the CDR3 is 16 residues. The junction had 19 bases not matched to a gene; V was cut back by 5 bases and J by 8 bases. Germline V gives CDR1 GTSNPN, CDR2 SVGIG (reference sequence). The DNA for the CDR3 is TGTGCCTGGGGGGCTGCCAGGGGGCCGTTTGATGGCGGCTACACCTTC. Amino acids: CAWGAARGPFDGGYTF. Drawing the rest from reference TRBV30 and TRBJ1-2, the complete variable domain is SQTIHQWPATLVQPVGSPLSLECTVEGTSNPNLYWYRQAAGRGLQLLFYSVGIGQISSEVPQNLSASRPQDRQFILSSKKLLLSDSGFYLCAWGAARGPFDGGYTFGSGTRLTVV.

This clone was recorded once. The V call is TRBV4-1, the J call TRBJ2-5, with 7 bases that match TRBD1. The length of the CDR3 is 16 residues. CDR1 MGHRA and CDR2 YSYEKL come from the germline V gene. Trimming at V came to 1 base and at J to 0 bases, leaving 5 bases not matched to a gene. The CDR3: CASSQVETGNQETQYF. CDR3 nucleotides: TGCGCCAGCAGCCAAGTGGAGACAGGGAACCAAGAGACCCAGTACTTC.

V gene TRBV6-6 combines with J gene TRBJ1-2, with D perhaps matching TRBD1 (6 bases). The CDR3 spans 13 residues. Looked up from germline, CDR1 is MNHNY and CDR2 is SVGAGI (reference sequence). V lost 7 bases to trimming and J lost 4 bases, with 13 bases between them. The CDR3 spells CASNKQGGYGYTF. The CDR3 DNA reads TGTGCCAGCAACAAACAGGGTGGCTATGGCTACACCTTC.

CDR3 DNA sequence: TGTGCCAGCAGCTTACGGACAGGACTTTACAATGAGCAGTTCTTC. Its translation is CASSLRTGLYNEQFF. This chain joins TRBV7-3 and TRBJ2-1; 7 bases match TRBD1. The CDR3 contains 15 residues. J was trimmed by 4 bases and V by 2 bases; bases with no gene match: 5. Germline V CDR1 and CDR2: SGHTA, FQGTGA.